Listed below are T cell receptor beta chains from one sample, sequenced in a study of breast tumors, draining lymph nodes, adjacent tissues. TCRdb re-called the multiplex PCR reads with MiXCR, one entry per CDR3 protein. The sample includes 130,000 or so distinct CDR3 sequences, over 20% of them seen just once. Sequencing was carried out using axillary lymph node tissue. These receptors all stem from a female donor with breast cancer. Some clones in this sample may be carry-over from other donors' samples. Each CDR3 is given without its conserved first and last residue.

V gene,CDR3 protein
TRBV29-1,SVDPSGFSSYNEQF
TRBV3-1,ASSHPGLAKNIQY
TRBV18,ASSPRRETPLH
TRBV9,ASGPGAYPINEQF
TRBV5-4,ASSLYGTDGYT
TRBV29-1,SGTTGGTEAF
TRBV30,AWSEGLAGEQY
TRBV6-1,ASSVRQGWYGYT
TRBV10-3,AISSGTGANVLT
TRBV14,ASSQDSPRDRRNSPLH
TRBV19,ATNAQGANTGELF
TRBV28,ASSLENTEAF
TRBV15,ATSRELSYEQY
TRBV4-1,ASSQRGPNNEQF
TRBV24-1,ATSDFPGLAGGPGELF
TRBV5-4,ASSFLEDEQF
TRBV11-3,ASSLGLSSYEQY
TRBV6-5,ASSYSFRGDGYT
TRBV11-2,ASSERTSYEQY
TRBV7-9,ASSSPASGRADEQF
TRBV5-1,ASSVGTGLYEQY
TRBV6-1,AISSGRAGSTDTQY
TRBV12-3/TRBV12-4,ASSFGQGETQY
TRBV20-1,SARDPASGSYEQY
TRBV5-8,ASSLSASQTEQF
TRBV4-1,ASSPEGSGGAKNIQY
TRBV3-1,ASSQVHGQGGSSYNEQF
TRBV19,ASSISAGPNYGYT
TRBV12-3/TRBV12-4,ASSLGGRGNQPQH
TRBV12-3/TRBV12-4,ASRETGGGNQPQH
TRBV4-2,ASTGDTGELF
TRBV7-9,ASSYPGDHEKLF
TRBV10-3,AISGGTSGTYEQY
TRBV5-1,ASASAGTLSGANVLT
TRBV18,ASSPTGGAYNSPLH
TRBV7-9,ASSLTLGPTRYEQY
TRBV6-5,ASSYTGGYEKLF
TRBV25-1,ASKGSEGLSYNSPLH
TRBV28,ASSSQAGVAYEQY
TRBV11-3,ASSLWGREEQF
TRBV2,ATARTSGLYEQY
TRBV10-2,ASRNYRQGMSPLH
TRBV2,ASSEAGAGLQETQY
TRBV7-9,ASSWDIGIGYT
TRBV20-1,SATRTGGNYEQY